A single sample is the source of the 20 T cell receptor beta chains below, sequenced in a study of beta chain features in type 1 diabetes. As every portion of the isolated RNA was reverse transcribed, the sequencing read expressed TCRB transcripts. Only in-frame clones appear in the TCRdb table, and some are missing; sequencing was by immunoSEQ multiplex PCR. The sample includes about 15,000 clones, around two fifths of them seen just once. Sequencing was carried out using stem cell memory CD4+ T cells from blood. The receptors were sampled from a woman aged 35 to 49 in good health.

This clone has a handful of counts. The chain couples TRBV15 to TRBJ1-4; D unclear. V gave up 8 bases and J gave up 2 bases, with 12 bases separating them. Per the germline V gene, CDR1 is LNHNV and CDR2 is YYDKDF (reference sequence). The CDR3 loop spans 14 amino acids. This CDR3 is CATGFGFTNEKLFF. The CDR3, as DNA: TGTGCCACCGGATTCGGGTTTACTAATGAAAAACTGTTTTTT.

This clone appeared a single time. J is TRBJ2-7 and V is TRBV14; the match to TRBD2 covers 9 bases. CDR3 length: 16 residues. V shed 2 bases, J shed 2 bases, and the junction held 7 bases outside the gene matches. Germline V gene lookup returns CDR1 SGHDN and CDR2 FVKESK. CDR3 DNA sequence: TGTGCCAGCAGCCAATCCGGGACTAGCAAAACCTACGAGCAGTACTTC. Translating it yields CASSQSGTSKTYEQYF. Combining the CDR3 with reference TRBV14 and TRBJ2-7 gives the whole variable domain EAGVTQFPSHSVIEKGQTVTLRCDPISGHDNLYWYRRVMGKEIKFLLHFVKESKQDESGMPNNRFLAERTGGTYSTLKVQPAELEDSGVYFCASSQSGTSKTYEQYFGPGTRLTVT.

This clone was picked up a small number of times. The chain has TRBV7-8 and TRBJ2-7; TRBD1 matches 8 bases. The CDR3 has 13 residues. The J segment lost 1 base and the V segment lost 8 bases, leaving 4 bases of the junction unmatched. Germline V lookup: CDR1 SGHVS, CDR2 FQNEAQ. The CDR3 is CASRRGLSYEQYF. For the CDR3, the DNA is TGTGCCAGCCGCAGGGGGCTTTCCTACGAGCAGTACTTC.

As concerns this clone: One end of the junction is discordant with germline, which a read error may explain. The V gene is TRBV5-4, the J gene TRBJ1-5, with 9 nucleotides matching TRBD1. The CDR3 is 17 residues long. Per the germline V gene, CDR1 is SGHNT and CDR2 is YYREEE (reference sequence). The CDR3 spells CASSQARGQGGNQPQHF. For the CDR3, the DNA is TGCGCCAGCAGCCAAGCTCGGGGACAGGGCGGAAATCAGCCCCAGCATTTT.

In DNA form, the CDR3 reads TGTGCCAGCACCCAGGACAGGGGTAACCAAGAGACCCAGTACTTC. Its translation: CASTQDRGNQETQYF. The chain is built from TRBV2 and TRBJ2-5, with 9 bases fitting TRBD1. CDR1 and CDR2 (germline): SNHLY, FYNNEI. This CDR3 comprises 15 residues. V trimming: 7 bases; J trimming: 0 bases; junction bases outside the gene matches: 6.

The rearrangement joins TRBV7-2 to TRBJ2-3; 13 bases line up with TRBD2. J gave up 0 bases and V 4 bases, and 4 bases lay outside the gene matches. The CDR3 totals 17 residues. Germline CDR1 reads SGHTA; CDR2 reads FQGNSA. For the CDR3, the DNA is TGTGCCAGCAGCTCCCAGGGACTAGCGGGGAGCACAGATACGCAGTATTTT. This sequence encodes CASSSQGLAGSTDTQYF.

The chain combines TRBV11-2 with TRBJ2-7; 9 positions agree with TRBD1. This CDR3 has 14 residues. The V segment lost 1 base and the J segment 4 bases; nucleotides outside the gene matches: 2. Germline V gene sequence: CDR1 SGHAT, CDR2 FQNNGV. Written as DNA, the CDR3 is TGTGCCAGCAGCTTAGGACAGGGGGGGTACGAGCAGTACTTC. As protein: CASSLGQGGYEQYF.

Only a few counts were recorded for this clone. This chain connects TRBV5-1 to TRBJ2-5, with 7 bases aligning to TRBD1. The J call may be faulty, since TRBJ2-7 better matches the DNA end. Germline assignment: CDR1 SGHRS and CDR2 YFSETQ. The length of the CDR3 is 14 residues. CDR3 sequence: CASSLATGEYEQYF. The CDR3 DNA reads TGCGCCAGCAGCTTGGCCACAGGGGAGTACGAGCAGTACTTC.

This clone was counted a few times. The gene calls are TRBV7-2 and TRBJ1-2; no reliable D call. The germline V gene has CDR1 SGHTA and CDR2 FQGNSA. Trimming took 3 bases from V and 8 from J, leaving 7 bases between them. The CDR3 totals 11 residues. The CDR3, as DNA: TGTGCCAGCAGCTTTCGCGGCGGCTACACCTTC. Translated: CASSFRGGYTF.

V gene TRBV7-2 combines with J gene TRBJ2-7, with 7 bases matching TRBD2. The CDR3 has 14 residues. CDR1 SGHTA and CDR2 FQGNSA come from the germline V gene. J was trimmed by 4 bases and V by 3 bases; bases with no gene match: 6. The chain's CDR3 is CASSFGGGPYEQYF. As DNA, the CDR3 is TGTGCCAGCAGCTTTGGGGGAGGGCCTTACGAGCAGTACTTC.

The V and J genes are TRBV7-9 and TRBJ1-1, with a tentative D call TRBD1 (6 bases). The CDR3 is made up of 14 amino acids. Germline loops: CDR1 SEHNR, CDR2 FQNEAQ (reference sequence). Trimming left V 2 bases short and J 6 bases short, with 13 bases between. CDR3 DNA sequence: TGTGCCAGCAGCTTAATAGGACAGTCTTCTGAAGCTTTCTTT. Its protein is CASSLIGQSSEAFF.

A note on this clone: The junction differs from germline at one of its ends, possibly a read error. The chain uses TRBV5-6 and TRBJ1-4; D unresolved. Per the germline V gene, CDR1 is SGHDT and CDR2 is YYEEEE. This CDR3 region has 13 residues. CDR3: CASSSQATSPWIF. DNA of the CDR3: TGTGCCAGCAGCTCGCAGGCGACGAGTCCTTGGATTTTT. Full variable domain (missing parts from reference TRBV5-6 and TRBJ1-4): DAGVTQSPTHLIKTRGQQVTLRCSPKSGHDTVSWYQQALGQGPQFIFQYYEEEERQRGNFPDRFSGHQFPNYSSELNVNALLLGDSALYLCASSSQATSPWIFGSGTQLSVL.

V gene TRBV7-7 combines with J gene TRBJ2-1, with 12 bases identical to TRBD2. This CDR3 contains 15 residues. Trimming took 1 base from V and 7 from J; bases not matched to a gene: 2. Germline assignment: CDR1 SSHAT and CDR2 FNYEAQ (reference sequence). The CDR3 loop reads CASSLGTSGANEQFF. The CDR3 bases are TGTGCCAGCAGCTTAGGGACTAGCGGGGCAAATGAGCAGTTCTTC. Full variable domain (outside the CDR3, taken from reference TRBV7-7 and TRBJ2-1): GAGVSQSPRYKVTKRGQDVTLRCDPISSHATLYWYQQALGQGPEFLTYFNYEAQPDKSGLPSDRFSAERPEGSISTLTIQRTEQRDSAMYRCASSLGTSGANEQFFGPGTRLTVL.

V is TRBV5-1 and J is TRBJ1-6, with D maybe TRBD1 (6 bases). This CDR3 contains 13 residues. Germline CDR1 reads SGHRS; CDR2 reads YFSETQ. V lost 5 bases to trimming and J lost 7 bases, with 10 bases between them. CDR3 protein: CASRDSENSPLHF. The CDR3 coding sequence is TGCGCCAGCAGGGACAGCGAGAATTCACCCCTCCACTTT.

V usage is TRBV10-3 and J usage is TRBJ1-3, with TRBD1 matching 9 bases. The V and J ends lost 6 bases and 2 bases, in that order; junction bases with no gene match: 11. The CDR3 contains 17 residues. Germline assignment: CDR1 ENHRY and CDR2 SYGVKD. CDR3 coding DNA: TGTGCCATCAGGGAGACCGGGACAGGGAAAGCTGGAAACACCATATATTTT. It is translated as CAIRETGTGKAGNTIYF.

The genes are TRBV5-5 and TRBJ2-2; 12 nucleotides match TRBD2. CDR1 and CDR2 (germline): SGHKS, YYEKEE (reference sequence). The CDR3 has 17 amino acids. Trimming at V came to 1 base and at J to 5 bases, leaving 6 bases not matched to a gene. The CDR3 DNA follows: TGTGCCAGCAGCTTGAAGCTAGCGGGGGGGCTAACCGGGGAGCTGTTTTTT. Encoded protein: CASSLKLAGGLTGELFF.

The chain carries TRBV9 and TRBJ1-4; D is undetermined. V shed 0 bases and J shed 10 bases, with 13 bases lying between them. Germline lookup yields CDR1 SGDLS and CDR2 YYNGEE. The CDR3 contains 14 residues. As DNA, the CDR3 is TGTGCCAGCAGCGTAGCGTCTGGAGAGGGAAAACTGTTTTTT. It encodes CASSVASGEGKLFF. The whole variable domain, filled in from reference TRBV9 and TRBJ1-4, reads DSGVTQTPKHLITATGQRVTLRCSPRSGDLSVYWYQQSLDQGLQFLIQYYNGEERAKGNILERFSAQQFPDLHSELNLSSLELGDSALYFCASSVASGEGKLFFGSGTQLSVL.

The V call is TRBV12-5, the J call TRBJ2-1; D may be TRBD2 (6 bases). Germline CDR1 LGHNT, CDR2 FRNRAP. V was trimmed by 6 bases and J by 7 bases, leaving 22 bases between them. This CDR3 comprises 16 residues. The DNA for the CDR3 is TGTGCTAGTGGCCGGACTCAGGGAGGTGCGACTAATGAGCAGTTCTTC. It yields the protein CASGRTQGGATNEQFF.

The V call is TRBV7-9, the J call TRBJ1-2; no firm D call. Deletions cut 1 base from V and 3 bases from J, with 12 bases between. The CDR3 is 15 amino acids. Per germline, CDR1 SEHNR and CDR2 FQNEAQ (reference sequence). The CDR3 nucleotides read TGTGCCAGCAGCTTAGAAAGTGGCCGCCACTATGGCTACACCTTC. Amino acids: CASSLESGRHYGYTF.

The rearrangement uses TRBV7-2 and TRBJ1-1; the D gene is possibly TRBD1 (6 bases). The ends were cut back, 5 bases at V and 10 bases at J, with 17 bases in the middle. The germline V gene has CDR1 SGHTA and CDR2 FQGNSA. This CDR3 spans 13 amino acids. The CDR3 reads CASSITGGLGAFF. CDR3 nucleotide sequence: TGTGCCAGCAGCATTACCGGGGGGCTGGGAGCTTTCTTT.